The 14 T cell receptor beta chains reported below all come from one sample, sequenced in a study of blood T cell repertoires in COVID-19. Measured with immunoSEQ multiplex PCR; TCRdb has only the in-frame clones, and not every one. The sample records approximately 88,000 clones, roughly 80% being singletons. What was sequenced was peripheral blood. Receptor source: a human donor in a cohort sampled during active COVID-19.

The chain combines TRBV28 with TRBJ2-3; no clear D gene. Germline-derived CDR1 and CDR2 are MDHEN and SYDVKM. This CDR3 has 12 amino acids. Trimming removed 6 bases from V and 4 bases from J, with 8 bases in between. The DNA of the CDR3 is TGTGCCAGCAGCCAGGCAGCAGATACGCAGTATTTT. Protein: CASSQAADTQYF.

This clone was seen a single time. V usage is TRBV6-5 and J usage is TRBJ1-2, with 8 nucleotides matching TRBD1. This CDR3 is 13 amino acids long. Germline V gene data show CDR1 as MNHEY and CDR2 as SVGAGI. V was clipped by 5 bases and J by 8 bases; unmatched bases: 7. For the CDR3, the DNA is TGTGCCAGCAGTACCACAGGGGGATACGGCTACACCTTC. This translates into CASSTTGGYGYTF.

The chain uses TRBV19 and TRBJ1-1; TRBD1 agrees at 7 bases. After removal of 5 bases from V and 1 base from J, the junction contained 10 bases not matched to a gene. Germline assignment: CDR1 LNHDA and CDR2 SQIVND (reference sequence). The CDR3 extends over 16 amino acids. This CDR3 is CASSQTPGGANTEAFF. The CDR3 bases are TGTGCCAGTAGTCAAACGCCAGGGGGAGCGAACACTGAAGCTTTCTTT. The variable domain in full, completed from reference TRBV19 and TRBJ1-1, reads DGGITQSPKYLFRKEGQNVTLSCEQNLNHDAMYWYRQDPGQGLRLIYYSQIVNDFQKGDIAEGYSVSREKKESFPLTVTSAQKNPTAFYLCASSQTPGGANTEAFFGQGTRLTVV.

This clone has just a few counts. The CDR3 nucleotides are TGTGCGTGCACCAAGGGCGGGAGGGCCACAGATACGCAGTATTTT. Translating gives CACTKGGRATDTQYF. The V and J genes are TRBV28 and TRBJ2-3; 9 nucleotides align to TRBD2. Germline loops: CDR1 MDHEN, CDR2 SYDVKM. This CDR3 comprises 15 residues.

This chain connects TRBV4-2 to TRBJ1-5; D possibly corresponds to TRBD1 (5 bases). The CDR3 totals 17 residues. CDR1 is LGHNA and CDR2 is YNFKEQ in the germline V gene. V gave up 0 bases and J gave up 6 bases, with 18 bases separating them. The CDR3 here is CASSQDWADRFGQPQHF. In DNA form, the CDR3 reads TGTGCCAGCAGCCAAGATTGGGCTGACAGATTCGGTCAGCCCCAGCATTTT.

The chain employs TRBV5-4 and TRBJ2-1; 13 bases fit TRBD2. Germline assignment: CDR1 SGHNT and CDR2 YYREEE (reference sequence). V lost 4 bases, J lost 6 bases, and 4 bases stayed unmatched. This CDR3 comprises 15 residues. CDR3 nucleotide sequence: TGTGCCAGCAGCAAGGGACTAGCGGGGTTCAATGAGCAGTTCTTC. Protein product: CASSKGLAGFNEQFF.

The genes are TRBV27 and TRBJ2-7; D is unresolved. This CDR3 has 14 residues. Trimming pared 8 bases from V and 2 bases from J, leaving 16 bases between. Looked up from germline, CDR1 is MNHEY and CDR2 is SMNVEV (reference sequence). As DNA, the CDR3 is TGTGCCAGCCGATCTCTAGGTACAACCTACGAGCAGTACTTC. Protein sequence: CASRSLGTTYEQYF.

CDR3 protein: CASLTTGYKPYEQYF. The CDR3 DNA is TGTGCCAGCCTAACCACAGGGTACAAGCCGTACGAGCAGTACTTC. J is TRBJ2-7 and V is TRBV5-6; TRBD1 is a possible D gene (6 bases). V was pared by 7 bases and J by 4 bases, with 21 bases between. The length of the CDR3 is 15 residues. Germline V lookup: CDR1 SGHDT, CDR2 YYEEEE.

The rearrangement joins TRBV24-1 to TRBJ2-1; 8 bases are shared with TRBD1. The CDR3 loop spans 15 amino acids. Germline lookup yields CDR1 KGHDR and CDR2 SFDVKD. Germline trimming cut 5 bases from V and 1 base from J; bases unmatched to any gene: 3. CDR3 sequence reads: CATSARTGSYNEQFF. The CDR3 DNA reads TGTGCCACCAGTGCCCGGACAGGGTCCTACAATGAGCAGTTCTTC.

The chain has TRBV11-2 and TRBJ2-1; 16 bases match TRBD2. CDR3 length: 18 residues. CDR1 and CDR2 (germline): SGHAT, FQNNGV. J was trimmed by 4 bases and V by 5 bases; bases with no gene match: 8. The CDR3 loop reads CASSPGTSGRASYNEQFF. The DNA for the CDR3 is TGTGCCAGCAGCCCCGGGACTAGCGGGAGGGCCTCGTACAATGAGCAGTTCTTC.

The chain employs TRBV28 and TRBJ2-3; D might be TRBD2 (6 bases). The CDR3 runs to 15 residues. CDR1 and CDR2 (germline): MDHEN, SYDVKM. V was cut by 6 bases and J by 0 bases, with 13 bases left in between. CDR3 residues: CASSPLSGSTDTQYF. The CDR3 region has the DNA TGTGCCAGCAGCCCTCTGAGCGGGAGCACAGATACGCAGTATTTT.

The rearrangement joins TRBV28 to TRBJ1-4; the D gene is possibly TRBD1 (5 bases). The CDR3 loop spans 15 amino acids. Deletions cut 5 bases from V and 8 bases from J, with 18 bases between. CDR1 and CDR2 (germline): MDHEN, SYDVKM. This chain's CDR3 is CASSPSSSRGEKLFF. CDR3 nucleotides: TGTGCCAGCAGTCCAAGCAGTTCCCGGGGGGAAAAACTGTTTTTT.

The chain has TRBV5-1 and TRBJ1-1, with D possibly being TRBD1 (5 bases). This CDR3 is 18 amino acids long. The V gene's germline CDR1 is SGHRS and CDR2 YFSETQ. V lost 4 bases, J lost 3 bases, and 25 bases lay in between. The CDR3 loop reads CASSAPSASIQGYTEAFF. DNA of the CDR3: TGCGCCAGCAGCGCCCCCAGCGCGTCGATCCAGGGCTACACTGAAGCTTTCTTT. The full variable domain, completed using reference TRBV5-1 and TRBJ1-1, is KAGVTQTPRYLIKTRGQQVTLSCSPISGHRSVSWYQQTPGQGLQFLFEYFSETQRNKGNFPGRFSGRQFSNSRSEMNVSTLELGDSALYLCASSAPSASIQGYTEAFFGQGTRLTVV.

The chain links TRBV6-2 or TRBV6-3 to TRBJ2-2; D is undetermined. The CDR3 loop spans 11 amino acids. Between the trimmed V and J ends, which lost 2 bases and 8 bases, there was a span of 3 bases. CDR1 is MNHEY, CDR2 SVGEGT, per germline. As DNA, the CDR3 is TGTGCCAGCAGTTACCCGGGGGAGCTGTTTTTT. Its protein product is CASSYPGELFF.